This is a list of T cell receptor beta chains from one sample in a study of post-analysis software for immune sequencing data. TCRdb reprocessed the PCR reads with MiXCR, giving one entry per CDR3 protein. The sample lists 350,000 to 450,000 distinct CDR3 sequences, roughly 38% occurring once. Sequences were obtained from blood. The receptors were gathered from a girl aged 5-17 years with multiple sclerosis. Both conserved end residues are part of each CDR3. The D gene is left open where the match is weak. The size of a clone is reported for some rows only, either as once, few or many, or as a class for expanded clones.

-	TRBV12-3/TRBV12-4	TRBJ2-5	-	CASSLVEGGREETQYF	TGTGCCAGCAGTTTAGTGGAGGGGGGAAGGGAAGAGACCCAGTACTTC
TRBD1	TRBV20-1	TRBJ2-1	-	CSARWGHGTGFLYEQFF	TGCAGTGCTAGATGGGGGCATGGGACAGGGTTTCTCTATGAGCAGTTCTTC
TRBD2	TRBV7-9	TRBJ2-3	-	CASSHTLSTSGGPDTQYF	TGTGCCAGCAGCCATACCCTTTCCACTAGCGGGGGCCCAGATACGCAGTATTTT
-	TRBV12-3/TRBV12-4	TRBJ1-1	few	CATVRAAEAFF	TGTGCCACCGTGAGGGCAGCTGAAGCTTTCTTT
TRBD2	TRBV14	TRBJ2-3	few	CASSYPGGPSTDTQYF	TGTGCCAGCAGCTACCCGGGGGGGCCGAGCACAGATACGCAGTATTTT
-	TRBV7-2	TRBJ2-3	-	CASSPLWTRGRATDTQYF	TGTGCCAGCAGCCCATTATGGACCAGGGGGAGGGCTACAGATACGCAGTATTTT
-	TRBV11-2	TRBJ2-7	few	CASSMGALSSYEQYF	TGTGCCAGCTCCATGGGGGCCCTCAGCTCCTACGAGCAGTACTTC
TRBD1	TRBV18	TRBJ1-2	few	CASSSRDRDFNYGYTF	TGTGCCAGCTCAAGCCGGGACAGGGATTTTAACTATGGCTACACCTTC
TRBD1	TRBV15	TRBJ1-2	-	CATSEDRENYGYTF	TGTGCCACCAGCGAAGACAGGGAGAACTATGGCTACACCTTC
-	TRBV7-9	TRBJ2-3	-	CASRGHTRTEGPPTHTQYF	TGTGCCAGCCGCGGCCATACCCGGACGGAAGGTCCCCCCACACATACGCAGTATTTT
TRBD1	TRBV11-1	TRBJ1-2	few	CASSLLQGGANYGYTF	TGTGCCAGCAGCTTGCTACAGGGGGGAGCTAACTATGGCTACACCTTC
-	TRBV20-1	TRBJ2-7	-	CSAHSGKGRYEQYF	TGCAGTGCACACTCAGGGAAGGGGAGATACGAGCAGTACTTC
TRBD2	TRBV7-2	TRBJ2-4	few	CASSLVGGGAKNIQYF	TGTGCCAGCAGCTTAGTCGGGGGAGGGGCCAAAAACATTCAGTACTTC
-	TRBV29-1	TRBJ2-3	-	CSVYSGDTQYF	TGCAGCGTGTACAGCGGAGATACGCAGTATTTT
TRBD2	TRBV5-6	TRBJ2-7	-	CASSLDLAGGSYEQYF	TGTGCCAGCAGCTTGGACCTAGCGGGGGGGTCCTACGAGCAGTACTTC
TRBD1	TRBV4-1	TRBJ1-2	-	CASSTTGGGYTF	TGCGCCAGCAGCACGACAGGGGGAGGCTACACCTTC
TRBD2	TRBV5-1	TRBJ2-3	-	CASSLPAGGSTDTQYF	TGCGCCAGCAGCCTACCAGCGGGGGGGTCCACAGATACGCAGTATTTT
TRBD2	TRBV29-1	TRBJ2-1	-	CSVEGTSGHNEQFF	TGCAGCGTTGAAGGGACTAGCGGGCACAATGAGCAGTTCTTC
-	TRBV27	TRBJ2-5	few	CASSPHGRKTQYF	TGTGCCAGCAGTCCCCACGGGAGAAAGACCCAGTACTTC
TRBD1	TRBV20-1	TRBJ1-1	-	CSARDTDRYPNTEAFF	TGCAGTGCTAGAGATACGGACAGGTACCCTAACACTGAAGCTTTCTTT
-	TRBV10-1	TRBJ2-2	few	CASSEVLITGELFF	TGCGCCAGCAGTGAGGTCTTAATCACCGGGGAGCTGTTTTTT
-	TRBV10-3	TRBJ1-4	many	CASAPQGEKLFF	TGTGCCTCCGCCCCCCAAGGTGAAAAACTGTTTTTT
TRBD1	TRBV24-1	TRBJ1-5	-	CAISDPDRGRRPQHF	TGTGCCATCAGTGATCCCGACAGGGGGAGGCGGCCCCAGCATTTT
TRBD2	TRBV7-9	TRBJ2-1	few	CASSATSGGIYNEQFF	TGTGCCAGCAGCGCGACTAGCGGGGGGATCTACAATGAGCAGTTCTTC
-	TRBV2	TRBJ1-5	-	CASSEGGSWPQHF	TGTGCCAGCAGTGAAGGAGGGAGTTGGCCCCAGCATTTT
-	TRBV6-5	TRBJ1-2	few	CASSYLGGTDYGYTF	TGTGCCAGCAGTTACTTGGGAGGCACCGACTATGGCTACACCTTC
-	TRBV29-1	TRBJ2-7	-	CSVEERTAYSYEQYF	TGCAGCGTTGAAGAGCGTACAGCTTACTCCTACGAGCAGTACTTC
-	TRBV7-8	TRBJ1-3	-	CASRSPGGTIYF	TGTGCCAGCAGGTCACCAGGCGGCACCATATATTTT
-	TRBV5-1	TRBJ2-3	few	CASRDHTDTQYF	TGCGCCAGCAGGGACCACACAGATACGCAGTATTTT
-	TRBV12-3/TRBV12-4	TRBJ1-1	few	CASSFMTGLSVFF	TGTGCCAGCAGTTTTATGACAGGATTATCGGTTTTCTTT
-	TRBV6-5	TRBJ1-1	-	CASSYPTMNTEAFF	TGTGCCAGCAGTTACCCCACAATGAACACTGAAGCTTTCTTT
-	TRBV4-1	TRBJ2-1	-	CASSQEVPPSSYNEQFF	TGCGCCAGCAGCCAAGAGGTTCCCCCGAGCTCCTACAATGAGCAGTTCTTC
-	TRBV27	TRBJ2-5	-	CASSFADSRETQYF	TGTGCCAGCAGTTTCGCGGACTCCCGAGAGACCCAGTACTTC
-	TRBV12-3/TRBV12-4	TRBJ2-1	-	CASSPLGDEQFF	TGTGCCAGCAGCCCCCTCGGGGATGAGCAGTTCTTC
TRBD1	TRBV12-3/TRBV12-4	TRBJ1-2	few	CASSLVMGQGLYGYTF	TGTGCCAGCAGTTTAGTAATGGGACAGGGTCTCTATGGCTACACCTTC
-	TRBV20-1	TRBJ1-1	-	CSAREDNTNTEAFF	TGCAGTGCTAGGGAGGACAACACGAACACTGAAGCTTTCTTT
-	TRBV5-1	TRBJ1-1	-	CASSLAPHDRRTYMNTEAFF	TGCGCCAGCAGCTTGGCCCCCCACGATCGGCGAACCTACATGAACACTGAAGCTTTCTTT
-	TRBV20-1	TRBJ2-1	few	CSARDRGRGGARSYNEQFF	TGCAGTGCTAGAGACAGGGGGCGGGGGGGAGCCCGCTCCTACAATGAGCAGTTCTTC
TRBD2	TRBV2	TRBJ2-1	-	CASSLAGGSPNNEQFF	TGTGCCAGCAGTCTAGCGGGGGGCTCCCCCAACAATGAGCAGTTCTTC
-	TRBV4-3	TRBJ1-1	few	CASTLRVGVWNTEAFF	TGCGCCAGCACCCTAAGGGTAGGCGTGTGGAACACTGAAGCTTTCTTT
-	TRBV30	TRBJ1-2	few	CAGTANYGYTF	TGTGCCGGCACGGCTAACTATGGCTACACCTTC
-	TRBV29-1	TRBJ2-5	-	CSVGPPDIETQYF	TGCAGCGTTGGGCCCCCGGACATCGAGACCCAGTACTTC